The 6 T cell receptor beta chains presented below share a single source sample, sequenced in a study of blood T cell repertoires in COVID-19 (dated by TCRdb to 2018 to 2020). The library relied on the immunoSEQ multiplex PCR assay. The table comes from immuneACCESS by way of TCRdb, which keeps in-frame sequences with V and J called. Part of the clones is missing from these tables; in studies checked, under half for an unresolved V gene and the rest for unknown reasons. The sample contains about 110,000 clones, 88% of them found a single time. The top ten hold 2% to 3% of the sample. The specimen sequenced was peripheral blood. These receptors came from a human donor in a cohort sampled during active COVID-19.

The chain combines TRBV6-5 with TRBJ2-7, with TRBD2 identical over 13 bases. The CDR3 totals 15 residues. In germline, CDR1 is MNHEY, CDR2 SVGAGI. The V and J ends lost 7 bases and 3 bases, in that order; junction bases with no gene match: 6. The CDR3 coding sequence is TGTGCCAGCAACCCGAGGACTAGCGGGGGCTACGAGCAGTACTTC. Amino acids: CASNPRTSGGYEQYF.

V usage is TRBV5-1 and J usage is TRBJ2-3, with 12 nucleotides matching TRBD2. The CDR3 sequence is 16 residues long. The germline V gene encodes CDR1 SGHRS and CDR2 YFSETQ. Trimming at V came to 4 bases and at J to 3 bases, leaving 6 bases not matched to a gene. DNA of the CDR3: TGCGCCAGCAGCGAGACTAGCGGGAGACTTACAGATACGCAGTATTTT. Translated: CASSETSGRLTDTQYF.

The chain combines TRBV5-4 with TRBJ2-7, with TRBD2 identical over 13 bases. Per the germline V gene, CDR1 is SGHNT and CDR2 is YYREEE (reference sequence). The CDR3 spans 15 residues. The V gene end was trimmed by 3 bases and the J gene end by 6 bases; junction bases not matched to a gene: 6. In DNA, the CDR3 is TGTGCCAGCAGCTCCACTAGCGGGAGGGGAGGCGAGCAGTACTTC. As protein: CASSSTSGRGGEQYF.

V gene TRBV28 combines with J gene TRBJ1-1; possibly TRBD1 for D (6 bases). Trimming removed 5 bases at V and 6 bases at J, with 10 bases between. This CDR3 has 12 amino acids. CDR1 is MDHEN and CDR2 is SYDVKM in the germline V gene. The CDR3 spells CASSKGESEAFF. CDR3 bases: TGTGCCAGCAGTAAGGGGGAGTCTGAAGCTTTCTTT.

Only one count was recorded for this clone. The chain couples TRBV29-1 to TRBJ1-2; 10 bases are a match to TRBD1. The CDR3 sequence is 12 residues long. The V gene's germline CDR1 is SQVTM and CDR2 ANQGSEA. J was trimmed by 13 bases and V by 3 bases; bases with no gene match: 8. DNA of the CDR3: TGCAGCGTTGAGACCGGGACAGGGGCGCCCACCTTC. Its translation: CSVETGTGAPTF.

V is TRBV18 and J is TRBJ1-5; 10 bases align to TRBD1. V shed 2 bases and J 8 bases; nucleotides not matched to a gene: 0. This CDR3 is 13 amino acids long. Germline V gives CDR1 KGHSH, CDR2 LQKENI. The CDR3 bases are TGTGCCAGCTCACCAGGGACAGGGGAGCCCCAGCATTTT. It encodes CASSPGTGEPQHF.